This TCR beta chain comes out of a study of tumor and adjacent non-tumor tissue in lung cancer listed by TCRdb under 2018. Regarding the complete study: Of the cohort, roughly 12 patients had adenocarcinoma, 2 had squamous cell carcinoma and 1 had small cell lung cancer. The approximately 15 enrolled patients, of whom around 10 were men and 5 were women, were aged about 30 to 80 years and were diagnosed with TNM stage I to III disease. A total of fewer than 150 million productive TCRbeta reads were generated by sequencing, corresponding to an average of around 3.8 million reads per sample. The study compared bulk TCRbeta repertoires from lung tumor tissue and matched distant non-tumor lung tissue of under 16 lung cancer patients. For each patient, one tumor sample and one normal lung sample were taken, giving approximately 29 paired specimens that underwent TCRbeta CDR3 sequencing.

In regard to this clonotype: Its specific antigen is unknown. A much larger clone differs by one base, so this may be a read error.

RNA was isolated from bulk, unsorted tissue, and RNA quality was assessed with a NanoDrop ND-1000 and an Agilent 2100. For the normal lung samples, distant non-tumor tissue was collected more than 3 cm away from the tumor edge. Newly diagnosed lung cancer patients without prior chemotherapy who had been admitted for thoracic surgery in China between August and November 2014 were enrolled as donors. Patients who had received previous radiotherapy or chemotherapy, or who had another concurrent cancer, were excluded from the study. Surgical tissue pieces of 1-2 cm3 were preserved in RNAlater solution and were kept at -80 degrees C until use. Based on the germline V gene, the CDR1 and CDR2 sequences are MDHEN and SYDVKM. The CDR3 covers 15 residues, taking in both the cysteine and the phenylalanine. CDR3 DNA is the only sequence kept; it has 45 bases, read in frame from the first base. The trim is 4 bases for V and 3 bases for J, with a gap of 13 bases between the germline ends.

The research as a whole found: The top 100 clones made up a significantly larger cumulative share of the repertoire in normal lung than in tumor tissue. Peripheral blood was not sequenced, so blood TCRbeta repertoires in these lung cancer patients were not examined. The sequencing platform is not named in the methods, and unique molecular identifiers are not mentioned. Only about 15 patients were in the cohort, and the authors stated that larger samples and more detailed clinical data are needed. TCR diversity was significantly higher in younger patients, and greater tumor TCR diversity was associated with shorter overall survival and shorter disease-free survival. Tumor tissue showed significantly higher TCR diversity (inverse Simpson) than normal lung tissue, at around 450 vs 150 (P = 0.0075, Mann-Whitney U test).

Libraries were constructed by multiplex PCR. Sequencer: Illumina HiSeq 2500. Following protocols modified from ARM-PCR, the researchers constructed TCRbeta libraries through three rounds of nested PCR with primers (Table S4). Before sequencing, PCR products in the 200-500 bp range were cut out of the gel and cleaned up using the QIAquick gel extraction kit. In the paper's pipeline: Trimmomatic was used to clean the reads, FLASH was used to merge the reads into complete CDR3 sequences, and MiTCR was used to assign the reads to V(D)J germline segments. Clonal diversity was calculated as the inverse Simpson's index using VDJtools. In-frame sequences lacking a premature stop codon were counted as productive reads. In TCRdb, the public reads were trimmed at Q25 with fastp and aligned with MiXCR, with productive beta chains retained. One record per CDR3 amino acid sequence lists the most common genes and DNA. The V and J calls and clone size are TCRdb's, not the authors'. This sample lists about 75,000 distinct CDR3 sequences; 65% to 75% were detected once. The ten largest clones represent around a quarter of the sample.

The chain employs TRBV28 and TRBJ2-4, with a weak D call of TRBD1 (6 bases match). Sample: distant non-tumor lung tissue. The origin of this receptor is a woman in her fifties or sixties with non-small cell lung cancer. The CDR3 here reads CASSSQGEGKNIQYF. The sequence in DNA is TGTGCCAGCAGTTCACAGGGAGAAGGCAAAAACATTCAGTACTTC.